One sample yielded the 8 T cell receptor beta chains listed below, sequenced in a study of blood T cell repertoires in COVID-19. Assay: immunoSEQ multiplex PCR; the TCRdb copy retains only in-frame clones and omits some. Of about 370,000 clones in the sample, 89% were seen once. The sample comprised peripheral blood. Receptors originate from a woman in her 30s with COVID-19, enrolled during active disease.

CDR3 nucleotides: TGTGCCAGCAGCCCGGACAGGACAGATACGCAGTATTTT. Amino acid sequence: CASSPDRTDTQYF. The chain is built from TRBV5-6 and TRBJ2-3; 7 positions match TRBD1. The J segment lost 3 bases and the V segment lost 4 bases, leaving 2 bases of the junction unmatched. The V gene's germline CDR1 is SGHDT and CDR2 YYEEEE. The CDR3 has 13 residues.

V usage is TRBV6-6 and J usage is TRBJ1-6; possible D gene TRBD1, 6 bases. CDR1 is MNHNY and CDR2 is SVGAGI in the germline V gene (reference sequence). V lost 4 bases, J lost 5 bases, and 12 bases lay in between. This CDR3 region has 15 residues. CDR3: CASSFPRTDNSPLHF. The CDR3, as DNA: TGTGCCAGCAGTTTCCCTAGGACAGATAATTCACCCCTCCACTTT.

V gene TRBV4-1 combines with J gene TRBJ1-2; possible D gene TRBD1, 6 bases. V shed 5 bases and J shed 8 bases, with 12 bases lying between them. The germline V gene has CDR1 MGHRA and CDR2 YSYEKL. This CDR3 is 12 amino acids long. The CDR3 spells CASSKTGYGYTF. The CDR3 DNA follows: TGCGCCAGCAGCAAAACAGGGTACGGCTACACCTTC.

V is TRBV7-6 and J is TRBJ2-5, with D perhaps TRBD1 (5 bases). The CDR3 sequence is 15 residues long. Germline V gene sequence: CDR1 SGHVS, CDR2 FNYEAQ. The V end was cut by 5 bases, the J end by 1 base, with 14 bases between. The chain's CDR3 is CASSAMTAFQETQYF. CDR3 DNA: TGTGCCAGCAGCGCTATGACAGCCTTCCAAGAGACCCAGTACTTC.

This clone has just one count. The chain carries TRBV14 and TRBJ2-3; 12 bases are a match to TRBD2. The CDR3 runs 15 residues. Germline CDR1 SGHDN, CDR2 FVKESK. V gave up 2 bases and J gave up 6 bases; unmatched junction bases: 3. CDR3 amino acids: CASSQTGTSGDTQYF. CDR3 DNA: TGTGCCAGCAGCCAAACGGGGACTAGCGGGGATACGCAGTATTTT.

The chain's CDR3 is CASTKTVPQPYGYTF. Here the CDR3 DNA reads TGTGCCAGTACCAAAACAGTGCCTCAGCCTTATGGCTACACCTTC. J is TRBJ1-2 and V is TRBV19; D unresolved. This CDR3 is 15 amino acids long. CDR1 is LNHDA and CDR2 is SQIVND in the germline V gene (reference sequence). V lost 7 bases to trimming and J lost 5 bases, with 20 bases between them.

The rearrangement uses TRBV29-1 and TRBJ2-7; TRBD1 is a possible D gene (6 bases). CDR3 length equals 14 residues. Looked up from germline, CDR1 is SQVTM and CDR2 is ANQGSEA. The ends were cut back, 4 bases at V and 0 bases at J, with 13 bases in the middle. Here the CDR3 DNA reads TGCAGCGTTGTCCCGACAGGTAGCTCCTACGAGCAGTACTTC. Translation: CSVVPTGSSYEQYF.

This clone turned up a few times. The sample carries other DNA sequences with the same CDR3. The chain combines TRBV5-1 with TRBJ2-1, with TRBD2 matching over 7 bases. The CDR3 length is 15 residues. CDR1 and CDR2 from the germline V gene are SGHRS and YFSETQ. Trimming removed 0 bases from V and 4 bases from J; junction bases left unmatched: 4. The CDR3 DNA follows: TGCGCCAGCAGCTTGGGGTCTAGCGGATACAATGAGCAGTTCTTC. This sequence encodes CASSLGSSGYNEQFF.